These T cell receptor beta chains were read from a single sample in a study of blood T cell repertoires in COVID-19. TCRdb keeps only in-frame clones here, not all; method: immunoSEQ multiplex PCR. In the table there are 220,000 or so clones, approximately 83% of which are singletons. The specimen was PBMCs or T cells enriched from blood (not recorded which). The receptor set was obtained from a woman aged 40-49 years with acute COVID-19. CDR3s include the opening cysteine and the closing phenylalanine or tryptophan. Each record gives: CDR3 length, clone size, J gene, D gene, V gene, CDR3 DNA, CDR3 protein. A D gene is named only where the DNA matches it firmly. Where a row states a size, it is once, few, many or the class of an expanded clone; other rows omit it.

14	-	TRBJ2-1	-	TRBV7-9	TGTGCCAGCAGCCTTTCTTCAGGGTACAATGAGCAGTTCTTC	CASSLSSGYNEQFF
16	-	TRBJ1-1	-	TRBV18	TGTGCCAGCTCACCCTCCAGGGATAAGGGGAACACTGAAGCTTTCTTT	CASSPSRDKGNTEAFF
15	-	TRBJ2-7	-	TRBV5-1	TGCGCCAGCAGCAGGGACACCCTTGGCTCCTACGAGCAGTACTTC	CASSRDTLGSYEQYF
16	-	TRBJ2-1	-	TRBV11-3	TGTGCCAGCAGCTTCGGTCGGCAGGGCTTTCCTAATGAGCAGTTCTTC	CASSFGRQGFPNEQFF
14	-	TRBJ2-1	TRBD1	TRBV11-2	TGTGCCAGCAGCCCGGGGACAGAGAACAATGAGCAGTTCTTC	CASSPGTENNEQFF
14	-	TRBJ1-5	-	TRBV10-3	TGTGCCATCAGTAACCGGGACAACAATCAGCCCCAGCATTTT	CAISNRDNNQPQHF
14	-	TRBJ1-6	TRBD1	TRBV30	TGTGCCTGGAGTCGACAGGGGAGCAATTCACCCCTCCACTTT	CAWSRQGSNSPLHF
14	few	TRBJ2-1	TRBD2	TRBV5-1	TGCGCCAGCAGCCGTCTAGCGGGAGACAATGAGCAGTTCTTC	CASSRLAGDNEQFF
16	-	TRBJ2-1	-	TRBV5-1	TGCGCCAGCAGTAATCCCTCGAGGCCACAAGAGTGGGAGCAGTTCTTC	CASSNPSRPQEWEQFF
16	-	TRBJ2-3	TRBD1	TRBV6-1	TGTGCCAGCAGTGAATACTACAGGGGGCTTGGAGATACGCAGTATTTT	CASSEYYRGLGDTQYF
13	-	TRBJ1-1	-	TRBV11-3	TGTGCCAGCTCACGGCTAGTGAACACTGAAGCTTTCTTT	CASSRLVNTEAFF
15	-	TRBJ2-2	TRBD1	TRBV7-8	TGTGCCAGCACCAAGAGGGGACAGGGGTCCGGGGAGCTGTTTTTT	CASTKRGQGSGELFF
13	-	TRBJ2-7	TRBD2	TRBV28	TGTGCCAGCAGGCGGACTAGCCCCTACGAGCAGTACTTC	CASRRTSPYEQYF
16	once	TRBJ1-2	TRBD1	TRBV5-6	TGTGCCAGCAGCTTGGGGGGATACGACAGGGTTGACGGCTACACCTTC	CASSLGGYDRVDGYTF
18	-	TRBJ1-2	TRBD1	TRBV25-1	TGTGCCAGCAGTGAACATCCGGGACAGGGGGATTCAAACTATGGCTACACCTTC	CASSEHPGQGDSNYGYTF
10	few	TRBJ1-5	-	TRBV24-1	TGTGCCACCAGTTTCCCGGCCCAGCATTTT	CATSFPAQHF
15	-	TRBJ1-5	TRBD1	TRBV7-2	TGTGCCAGCAGCACATACGGGACAGATAATCAGCCCCAGCATTTT	CASSTYGTDNQPQHF
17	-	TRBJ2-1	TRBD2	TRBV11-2	TGTGCCAGCAGCTTAGTTGCTAGCGGGAGTAAGGGCAATGAGCAGTTCTTC	CASSLVASGSKGNEQFF
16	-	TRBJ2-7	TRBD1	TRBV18	TGTGCCAGCTCACCTTCCTACAGGGGCCAGGGTAAAGAGCAGTACTTC	CASSPSYRGQGKEQYF
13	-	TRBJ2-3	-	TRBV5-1	TGCGCCAGCAGCTCCCTTCTAGGAGATACGCAGTATTTT	CASSSLLGDTQYF
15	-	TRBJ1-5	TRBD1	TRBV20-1	TGCAGTGCTAGTGGGGGACAGGGAAGCAATCAGCCCCAGCATTTT	CSASGGQGSNQPQHF
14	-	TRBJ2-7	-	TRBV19	TGTGCCAGTGCGGGCGTGGCAGTCCCCTACGAGCAGTACTTC	CASAGVAVPYEQYF
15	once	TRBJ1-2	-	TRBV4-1	TGCGCCAGCAGCCCAAGGACAGCCTCTGGGGATGGCTACACCTTC	CASSPRTASGDGYTF
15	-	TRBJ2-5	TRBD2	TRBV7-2	TGTGCCAGCAGCTTACCCCTAGCGGGGGGAGAGACCCAGTACTTC	CASSLPLAGGETQYF
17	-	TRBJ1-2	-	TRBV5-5	TGTGCCAGCAGCTTTGAAATTAACAGGAGGGAACCCTATGGCTACACCTTC	CASSFEINRREPYGYTF
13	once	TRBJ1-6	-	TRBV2	TGTGCCAGCAGGGGGGCCGGCAATTCACCCCTCCACTTT	CASRGAGNSPLHF
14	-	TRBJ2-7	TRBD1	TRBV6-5	TGTGCCAGCGATATTCAGGGGGCGATAAGGGAGCAGTACTTC	CASDIQGAIREQYF
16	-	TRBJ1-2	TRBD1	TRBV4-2	TGTGCCAGCAGCCAAGACTCCTCGGGACAGGGGTATGGCTACACCTTC	CASSQDSSGQGYGYTF